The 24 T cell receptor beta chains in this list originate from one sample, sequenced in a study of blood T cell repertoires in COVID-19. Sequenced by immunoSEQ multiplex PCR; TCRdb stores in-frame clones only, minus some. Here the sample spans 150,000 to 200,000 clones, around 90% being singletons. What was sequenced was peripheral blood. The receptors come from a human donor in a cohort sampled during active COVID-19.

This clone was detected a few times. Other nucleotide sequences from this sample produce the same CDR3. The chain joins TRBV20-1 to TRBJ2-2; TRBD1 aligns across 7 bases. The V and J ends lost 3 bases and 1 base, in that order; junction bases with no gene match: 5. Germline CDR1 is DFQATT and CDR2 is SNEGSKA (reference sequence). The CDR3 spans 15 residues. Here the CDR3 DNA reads TGCAGTGCTAGTGAGGGGGCGGGGAACACCGGGGAGCTGTTTTTT. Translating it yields CSASEGAGNTGELFF.

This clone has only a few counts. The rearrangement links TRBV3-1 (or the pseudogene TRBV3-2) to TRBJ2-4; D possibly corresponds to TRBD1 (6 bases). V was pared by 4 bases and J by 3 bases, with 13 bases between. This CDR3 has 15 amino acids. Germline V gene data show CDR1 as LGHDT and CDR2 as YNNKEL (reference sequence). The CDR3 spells CASSPTQGGKNIQYF. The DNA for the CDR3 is TGTGCCAGCAGCCCAACACAGGGTGGCAAAAACATTCAGTACTTC.

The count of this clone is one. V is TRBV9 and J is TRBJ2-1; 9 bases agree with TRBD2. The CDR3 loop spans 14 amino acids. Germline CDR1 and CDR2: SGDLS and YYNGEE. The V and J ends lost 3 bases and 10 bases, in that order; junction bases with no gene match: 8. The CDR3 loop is CASSGGTSGWEQFF. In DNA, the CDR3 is TGTGCCAGCAGCGGGGGAACTAGCGGGTGGGAGCAGTTCTTC.

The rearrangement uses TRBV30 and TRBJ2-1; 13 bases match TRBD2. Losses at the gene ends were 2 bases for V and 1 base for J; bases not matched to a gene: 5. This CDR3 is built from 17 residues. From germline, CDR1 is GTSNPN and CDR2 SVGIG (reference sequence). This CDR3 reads CAWSRTSGSSSYNEQFF. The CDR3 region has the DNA TGTGCCTGGAGTAGGACTAGCGGGAGTAGTTCCTACAATGAGCAGTTCTTC.

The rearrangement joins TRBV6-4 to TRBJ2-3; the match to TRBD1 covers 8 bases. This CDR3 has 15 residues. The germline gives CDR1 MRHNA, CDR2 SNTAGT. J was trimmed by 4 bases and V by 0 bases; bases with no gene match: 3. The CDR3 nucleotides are TGTGCCAGCAGTGACTCCATACAGGGGGCAGATACGCAGTATTTT. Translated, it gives CASSDSIQGADTQYF.

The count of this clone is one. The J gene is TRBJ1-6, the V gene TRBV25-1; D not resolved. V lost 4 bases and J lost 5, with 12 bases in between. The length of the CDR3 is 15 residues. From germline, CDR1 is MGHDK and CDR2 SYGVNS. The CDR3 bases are TGTGCCAGCAGTGGAGGTGGCCGGAATAATTCACCCCTCCACTTT. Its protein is CASSGGGRNNSPLHF.

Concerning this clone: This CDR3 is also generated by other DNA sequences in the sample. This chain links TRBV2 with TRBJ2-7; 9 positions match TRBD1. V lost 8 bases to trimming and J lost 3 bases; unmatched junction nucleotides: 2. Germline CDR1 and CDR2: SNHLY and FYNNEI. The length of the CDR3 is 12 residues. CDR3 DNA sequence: TGTGCCAGCCGGGACAGGGTCTACGAGCAGTACTTC. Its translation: CASRDRVYEQYF. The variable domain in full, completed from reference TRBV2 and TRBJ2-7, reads EPEVTQTPSHQVTQMGQEVILRCVPISNHLYFYWYRQILGQKVEFLVSFYNNEISEKSEIFDDQFSVERPDGSNFTLKIRSTKLEDSAMYFCASRDRVYEQYFGPGTRLTVT.

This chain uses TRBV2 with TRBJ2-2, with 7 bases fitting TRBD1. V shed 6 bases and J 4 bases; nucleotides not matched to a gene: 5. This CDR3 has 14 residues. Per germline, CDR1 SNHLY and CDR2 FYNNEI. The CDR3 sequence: CASRDRSSTGELFF. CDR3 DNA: TGTGCCAGCAGGGACAGGAGCTCCACCGGGGAGCTGTTTTTT. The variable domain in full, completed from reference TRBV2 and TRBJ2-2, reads EPEVTQTPSHQVTQMGQEVILRCVPISNHLYFYWYRQILGQKVEFLVSFYNNEISEKSEIFDDQFSVERPDGSNFTLKIRSTKLEDSAMYFCASRDRSSTGELFFGEGSRLTVL.

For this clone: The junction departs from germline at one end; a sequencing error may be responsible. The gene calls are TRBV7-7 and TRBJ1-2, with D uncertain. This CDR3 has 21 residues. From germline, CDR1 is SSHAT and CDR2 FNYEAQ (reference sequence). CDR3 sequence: CASSLAKETSSSLTPNYGYTF. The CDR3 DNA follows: TGTGCTAGCAGCTTAGCTAAGGAGACCTCTTCTAGTCTAACTCCTAACTATGGCTACACCTTC.

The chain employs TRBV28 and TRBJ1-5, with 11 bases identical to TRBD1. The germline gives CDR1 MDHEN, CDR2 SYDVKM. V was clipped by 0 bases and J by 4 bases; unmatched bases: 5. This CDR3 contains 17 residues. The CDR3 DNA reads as TGTGCCAGCAGTTTATGGGACAGGGGGCGTGTGAATCAGCCCCAGCATTTT. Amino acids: CASSLWDRGRVNQPQHF.

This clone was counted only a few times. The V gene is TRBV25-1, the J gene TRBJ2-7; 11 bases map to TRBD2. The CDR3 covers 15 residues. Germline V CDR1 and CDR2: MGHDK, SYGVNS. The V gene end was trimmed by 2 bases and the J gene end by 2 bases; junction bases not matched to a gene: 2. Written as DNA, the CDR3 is TGTGCCAGCAGTGAACTAGCGGGAGGTACCTACGAGCAGTACTTC. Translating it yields CASSELAGGTYEQYF.

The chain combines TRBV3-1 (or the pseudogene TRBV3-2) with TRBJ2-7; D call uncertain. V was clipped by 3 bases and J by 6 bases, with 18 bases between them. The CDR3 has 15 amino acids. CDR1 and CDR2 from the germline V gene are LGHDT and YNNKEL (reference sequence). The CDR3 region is CASSQSPTSSREQYF. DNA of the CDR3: TGTGCCAGCAGCCAGTCCCCGACATCCTCCCGCGAGCAGTACTTC.

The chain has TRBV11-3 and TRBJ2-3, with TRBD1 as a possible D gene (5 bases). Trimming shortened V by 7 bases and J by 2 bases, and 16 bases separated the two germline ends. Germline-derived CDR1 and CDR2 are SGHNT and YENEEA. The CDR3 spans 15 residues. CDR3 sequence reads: CASNTEVGPTDTQYF. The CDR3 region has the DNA TGTGCCAGCAACACCGAGGTGGGGCCCACAGATACGCAGTATTTT.

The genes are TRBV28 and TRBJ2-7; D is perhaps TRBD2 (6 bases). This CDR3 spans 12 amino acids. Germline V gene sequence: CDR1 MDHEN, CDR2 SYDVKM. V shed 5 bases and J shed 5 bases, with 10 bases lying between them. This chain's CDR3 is CASSPGAHEQYF. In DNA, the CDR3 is TGTGCCAGCAGTCCGGGAGCCCACGAGCAGTACTTC.

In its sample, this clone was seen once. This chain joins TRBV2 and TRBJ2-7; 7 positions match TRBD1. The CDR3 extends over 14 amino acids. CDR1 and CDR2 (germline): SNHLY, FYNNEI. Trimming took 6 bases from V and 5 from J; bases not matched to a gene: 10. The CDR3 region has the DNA TGTGCCAGCAGAGATAGGGCAGGGGGTCACGAGCAGTACTTC. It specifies CASRDRAGGHEQYF.

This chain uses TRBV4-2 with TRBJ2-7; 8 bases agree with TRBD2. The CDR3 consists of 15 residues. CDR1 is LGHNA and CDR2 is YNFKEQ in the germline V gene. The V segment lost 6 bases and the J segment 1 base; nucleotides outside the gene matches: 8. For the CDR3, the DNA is TGTGCCAGCAGAGAGCGACTAGCGCTATCCTACGAGCAGTACTTC. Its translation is CASRERLALSYEQYF.

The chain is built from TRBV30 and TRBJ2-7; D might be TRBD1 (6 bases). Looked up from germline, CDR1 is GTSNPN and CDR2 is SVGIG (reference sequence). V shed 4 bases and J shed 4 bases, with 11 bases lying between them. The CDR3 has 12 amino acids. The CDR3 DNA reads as TGTGCCTGGACAAAACAGGGTTACGAGCAGTACTTC. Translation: CAWTKQGYEQYF.

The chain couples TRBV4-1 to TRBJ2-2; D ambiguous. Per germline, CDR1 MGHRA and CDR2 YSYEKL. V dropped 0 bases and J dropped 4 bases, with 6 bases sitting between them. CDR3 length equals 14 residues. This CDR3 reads CASSQDRVTGELFF. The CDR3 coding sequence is TGCGCCAGCAGCCAAGATCGTGTCACCGGGGAGCTGTTTTTT.

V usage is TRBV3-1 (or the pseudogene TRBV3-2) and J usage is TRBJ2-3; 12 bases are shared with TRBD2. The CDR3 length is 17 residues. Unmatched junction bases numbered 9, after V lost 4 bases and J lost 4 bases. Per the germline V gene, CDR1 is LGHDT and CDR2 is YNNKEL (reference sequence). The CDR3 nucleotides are TGTGCCAGCAGCCCACGGTGGACTAGCGGGGTTGCAGATACGCAGTATTTT. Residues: CASSPRWTSGVADTQYF.

CDR3: CASRPTKAGTYEQYF. CDR3 nucleotide sequence: TGTGCCAGCAGACCAACCAAGGCAGGGACCTACGAGCAGTACTTC. V is TRBV6-5 and J is TRBJ2-7; maybe TRBD1 (5 bases). V was shortened by 6 bases and J by 2 bases, with 17 bases between the two germline ends. The CDR3 is 15 residues long. Germline CDR1 is MNHEY and CDR2 is SVGAGI.

In nucleotides, the CDR3 is TGCGCCAGCAGTCAACACAGGGGAGGCACCTACGAGCAGTACTTC. This gives the protein CASSQHRGGTYEQYF. The gene calls are TRBV23-1 and TRBJ2-7; possibly TRBD1 for D (7 bases). TRBV23-1 is flagged as an ORF with uncertain function. V lost 2 bases and J lost 2, with 13 bases in between. The CDR3 has 15 residues.

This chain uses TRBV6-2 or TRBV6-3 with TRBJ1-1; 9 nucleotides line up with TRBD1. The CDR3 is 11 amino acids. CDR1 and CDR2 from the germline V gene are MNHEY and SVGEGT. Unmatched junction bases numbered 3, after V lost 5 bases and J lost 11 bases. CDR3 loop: CASSQGTGAFF. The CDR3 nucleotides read TGTGCCAGCAGTCAGGGGACAGGGGCTTTCTTT.

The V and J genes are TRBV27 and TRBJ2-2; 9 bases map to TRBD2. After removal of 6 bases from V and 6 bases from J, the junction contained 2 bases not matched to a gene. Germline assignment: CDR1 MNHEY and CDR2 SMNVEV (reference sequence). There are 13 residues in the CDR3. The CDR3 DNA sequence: TGTGCCAGCAGCCGCGGGAGGGCCGGGGAGCTGTTTTTT. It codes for CASSRGRAGELFF.

CDR3 sequence reads: CASSLGGAGANVLTF. The CDR3 nucleotides read TGTGCCAGCAGCTTAGGCGGGGCTGGGGCCAACGTCCTGACTTTC. The V call is TRBV11-3, the J call TRBJ2-6; D perhaps matches TRBD2 (6 bases). Germline V gives CDR1 SGHNT, CDR2 YENEEA. CDR3 length equals 15 residues. Trimming took off 1 base at V and 2 bases at J, with 6 bases between the two ends.